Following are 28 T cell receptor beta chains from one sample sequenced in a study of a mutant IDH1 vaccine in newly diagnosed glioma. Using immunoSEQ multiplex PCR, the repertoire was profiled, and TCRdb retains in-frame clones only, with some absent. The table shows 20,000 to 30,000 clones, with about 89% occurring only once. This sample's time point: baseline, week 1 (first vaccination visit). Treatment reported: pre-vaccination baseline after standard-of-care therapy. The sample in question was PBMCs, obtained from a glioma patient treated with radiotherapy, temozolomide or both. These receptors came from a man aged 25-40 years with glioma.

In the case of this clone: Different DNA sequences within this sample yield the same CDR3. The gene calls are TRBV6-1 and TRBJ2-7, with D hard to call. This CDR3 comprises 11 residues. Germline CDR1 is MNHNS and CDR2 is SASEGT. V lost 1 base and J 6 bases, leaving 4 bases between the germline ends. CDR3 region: CASSEGGEQYF. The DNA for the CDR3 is TGTGCCAGCAGTGAAGGGGGCGAGCAGTACTTC.

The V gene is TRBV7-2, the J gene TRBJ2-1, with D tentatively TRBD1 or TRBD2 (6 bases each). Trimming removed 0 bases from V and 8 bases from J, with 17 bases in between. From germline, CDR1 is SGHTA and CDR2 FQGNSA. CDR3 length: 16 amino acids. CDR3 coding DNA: TGTGCCAGCAGCTTAGCGGGGGGCTGGGAAGGCGATGAGCAGTTCTTC. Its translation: CASSLAGGWEGDEQFF.

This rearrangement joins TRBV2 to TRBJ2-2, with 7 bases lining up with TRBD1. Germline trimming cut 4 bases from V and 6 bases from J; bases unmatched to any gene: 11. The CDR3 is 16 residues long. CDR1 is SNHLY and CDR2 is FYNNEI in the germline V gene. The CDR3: CASSASRQGFAGELFF. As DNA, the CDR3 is TGTGCCAGCAGTGCGAGTCGACAGGGATTTGCCGGGGAGCTGTTTTTT.

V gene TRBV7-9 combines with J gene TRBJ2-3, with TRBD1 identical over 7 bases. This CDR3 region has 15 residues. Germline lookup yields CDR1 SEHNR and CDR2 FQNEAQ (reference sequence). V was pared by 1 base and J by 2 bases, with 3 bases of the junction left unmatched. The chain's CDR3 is CASSLGTGYTDTQYF. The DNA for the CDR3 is TGTGCCAGCAGCTTAGGGACAGGATACACAGATACGCAGTATTTT. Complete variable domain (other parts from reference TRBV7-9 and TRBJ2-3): DTGVSQNPRHKITKRGQNVTFRCDPISEHNRLYWYRQTLGQGPEFLTYFQNEAQLEKSRLLSDRFSAERPKGSFSTLEIQRTEQGDSAMYLCASSLGTGYTDTQYFGPGTRLTVL.

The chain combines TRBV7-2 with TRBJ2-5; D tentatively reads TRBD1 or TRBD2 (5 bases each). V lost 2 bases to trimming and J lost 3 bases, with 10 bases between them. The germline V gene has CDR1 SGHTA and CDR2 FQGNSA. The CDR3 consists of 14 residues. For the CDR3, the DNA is TGTGCCAGCAGCTTAACCGGGGCGAAAGAGACCCAGTACTTC. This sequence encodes CASSLTGAKETQYF.

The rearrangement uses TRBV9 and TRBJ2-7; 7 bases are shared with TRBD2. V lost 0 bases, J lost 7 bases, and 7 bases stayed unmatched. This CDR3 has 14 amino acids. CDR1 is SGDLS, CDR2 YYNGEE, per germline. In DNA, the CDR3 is TGTGCCAGCAGCGTAGGCGGGAGCGACCGAGAGCAGTACTTC. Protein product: CASSVGGSDREQYF.

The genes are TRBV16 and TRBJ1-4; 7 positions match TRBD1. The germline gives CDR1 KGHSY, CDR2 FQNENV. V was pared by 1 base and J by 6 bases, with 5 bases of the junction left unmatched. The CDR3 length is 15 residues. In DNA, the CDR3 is TGTGCCAGCAGCCAATTTCAGGGGGTCTATGAAAAACTGTTTTTT. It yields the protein CASSQFQGVYEKLFF.

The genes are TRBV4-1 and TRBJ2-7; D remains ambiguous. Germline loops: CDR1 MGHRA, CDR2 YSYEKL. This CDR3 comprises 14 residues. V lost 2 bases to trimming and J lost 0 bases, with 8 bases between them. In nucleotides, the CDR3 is TGCGCCAGCAGCCAATCTGGACCCTCCTACGAGCAGTACTTC. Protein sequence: CASSQSGPSYEQYF.

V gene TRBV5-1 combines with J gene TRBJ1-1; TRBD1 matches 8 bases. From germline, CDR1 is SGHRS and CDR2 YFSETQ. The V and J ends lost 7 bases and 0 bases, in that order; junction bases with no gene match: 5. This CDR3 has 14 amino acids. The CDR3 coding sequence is TGCGCCAGCGGCAGGACAGGGTTGAACACTGAAGCTTTCTTT. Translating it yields CASGRTGLNTEAFF. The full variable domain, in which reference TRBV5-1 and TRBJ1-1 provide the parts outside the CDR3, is KAGVTQTPRYLIKTRGQQVTLSCSPISGHRSVSWYQQTPGQGLQFLFEYFSETQRNKGNFPGRFSGRQFSNSRSEMNVSTLELGDSALYLCASGRTGLNTEAFFGQGTRLTVV.

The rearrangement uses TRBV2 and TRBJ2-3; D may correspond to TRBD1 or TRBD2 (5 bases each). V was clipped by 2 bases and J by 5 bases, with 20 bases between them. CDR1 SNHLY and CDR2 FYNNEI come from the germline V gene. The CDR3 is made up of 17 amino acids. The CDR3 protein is CASSEILRDPRGDTQYF. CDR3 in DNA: TGTGCCAGCAGTGAAATTTTACGGGACCCGAGGGGAGATACGCAGTATTTT.

For the CDR3, the DNA is TGTGCCAGCAGCCAGGGGGAAGGGAGAGGTTATAGCAATCAGCCCCAGCATTTT. It codes for CASSQGEGRGYSNQPQHF. The chain links TRBV9 to TRBJ1-5, with 7 bases lining up with TRBD1. Germline trimming cut 4 bases from V and 0 bases from J; bases unmatched to any gene: 13. The CDR3 totals 18 residues. Germline CDR1 and CDR2: SGDLS and YYNGEE.

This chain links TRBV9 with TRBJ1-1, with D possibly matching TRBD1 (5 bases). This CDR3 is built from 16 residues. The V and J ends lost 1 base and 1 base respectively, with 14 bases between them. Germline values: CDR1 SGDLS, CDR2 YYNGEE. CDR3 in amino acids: CASSVFEGAGNTEAFF. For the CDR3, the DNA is TGTGCCAGCAGCGTATTCGAAGGGGCCGGGAACACTGAAGCTTTCTTT.

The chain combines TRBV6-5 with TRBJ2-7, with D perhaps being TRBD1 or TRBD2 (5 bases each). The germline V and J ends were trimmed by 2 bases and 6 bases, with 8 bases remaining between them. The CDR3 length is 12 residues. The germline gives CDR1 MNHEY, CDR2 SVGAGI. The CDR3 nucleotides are TGTGCCAGCAGTTACCTTGGGGGCGAGCAGTACTTC. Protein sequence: CASSYLGGEQYF.

Here the CDR3 DNA reads TGCAGCGTTGGTCTAGCGGGAGAAGGAGATACGCAGTATTTT. This translates into CSVGLAGEGDTQYF. J is TRBJ2-3 and V is TRBV29-1, with TRBD2 matching 10 bases. V dropped 4 bases and J dropped 5; count of bases not matched to a gene: 6. Per the germline V gene, CDR1 is SQVTM and CDR2 is ANQGSEA. The CDR3 sequence is 14 residues long.

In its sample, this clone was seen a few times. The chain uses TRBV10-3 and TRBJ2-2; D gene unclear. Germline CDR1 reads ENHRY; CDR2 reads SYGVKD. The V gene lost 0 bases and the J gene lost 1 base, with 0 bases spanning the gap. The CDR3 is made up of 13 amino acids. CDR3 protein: CAISESNTGELFF. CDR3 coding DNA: TGTGCCATCAGTGAGTCGAACACCGGGGAGCTGTTTTTT.

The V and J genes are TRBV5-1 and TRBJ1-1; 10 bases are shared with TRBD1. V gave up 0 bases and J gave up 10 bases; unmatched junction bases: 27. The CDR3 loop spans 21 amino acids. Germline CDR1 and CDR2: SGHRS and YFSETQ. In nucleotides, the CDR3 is TGCGCCAGCAGCTTGGCTGGGACAGGGGATAAAGGCGGGGACGGGAGTTCGGGAGCTTTCTTT. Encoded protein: CASSLAGTGDKGGDGSSGAFF.

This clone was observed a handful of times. The CDR3 nucleotides are TGCGCCAGCAGCTTGTATCGGGGCGGCACTGAAGCTTTCTTT. Its protein is CASSLYRGGTEAFF. The chain is built from TRBV5-1 and TRBJ1-1, with D tentatively TRBD1 (5 bases). In germline, CDR1 is SGHRS, CDR2 YFSETQ. The CDR3 extends over 14 amino acids. V was shortened by 1 base and J by 4 bases, with 11 bases between the two germline ends.

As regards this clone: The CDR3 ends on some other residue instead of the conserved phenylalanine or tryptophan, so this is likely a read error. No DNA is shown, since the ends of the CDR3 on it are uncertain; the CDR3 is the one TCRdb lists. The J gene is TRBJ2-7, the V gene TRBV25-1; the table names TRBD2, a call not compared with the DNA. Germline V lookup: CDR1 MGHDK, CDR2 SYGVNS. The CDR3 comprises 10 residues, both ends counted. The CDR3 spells CASSDREGGC.

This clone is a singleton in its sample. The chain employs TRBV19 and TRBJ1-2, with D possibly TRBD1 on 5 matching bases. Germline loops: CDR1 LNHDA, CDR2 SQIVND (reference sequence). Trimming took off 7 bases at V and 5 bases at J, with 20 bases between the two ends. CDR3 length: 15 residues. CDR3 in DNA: TGTGCCAGTATGAGTAGGGGACCGGATATATATGGCTACACCTTC. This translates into CASMSRGPDIYGYTF.

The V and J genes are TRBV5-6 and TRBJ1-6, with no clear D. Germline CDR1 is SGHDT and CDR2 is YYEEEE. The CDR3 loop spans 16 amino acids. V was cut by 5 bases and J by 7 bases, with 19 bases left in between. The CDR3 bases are TGTGCCAGCAGTCCCGGACCGCCATTATCCAATTCACCCCTCCACTTT. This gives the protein CASSPGPPLSNSPLHF.

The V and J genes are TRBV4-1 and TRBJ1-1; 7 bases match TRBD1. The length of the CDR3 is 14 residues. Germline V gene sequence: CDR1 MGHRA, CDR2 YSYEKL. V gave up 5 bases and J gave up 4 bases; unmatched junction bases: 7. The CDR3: CASSERQGGTEAFF. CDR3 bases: TGCGCCAGCAGCGAAAGACAGGGCGGCACTGAAGCTTTCTTT.

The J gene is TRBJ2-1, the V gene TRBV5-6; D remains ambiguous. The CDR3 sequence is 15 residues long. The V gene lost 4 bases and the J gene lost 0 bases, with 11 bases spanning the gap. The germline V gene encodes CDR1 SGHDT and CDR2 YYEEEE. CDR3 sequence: CASSTDFYSYNEQFF. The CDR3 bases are TGTGCCAGCAGCACCGACTTTTACTCCTACAATGAGCAGTTCTTC.

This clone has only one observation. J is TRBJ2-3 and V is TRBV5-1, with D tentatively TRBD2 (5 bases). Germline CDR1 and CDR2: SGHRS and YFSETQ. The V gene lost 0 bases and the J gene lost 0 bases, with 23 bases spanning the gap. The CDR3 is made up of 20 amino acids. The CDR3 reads CASSLEGRPGPGLSTDTQYF. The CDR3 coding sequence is TGCGCCAGCAGCTTGGAGGGTCGGCCCGGTCCGGGATTAAGCACAGATACGCAGTATTTT.

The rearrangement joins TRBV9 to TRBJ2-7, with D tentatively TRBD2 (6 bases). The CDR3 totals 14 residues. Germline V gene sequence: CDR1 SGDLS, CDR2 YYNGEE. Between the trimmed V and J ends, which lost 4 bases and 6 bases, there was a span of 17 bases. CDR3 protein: CASSPLAGPAEQYF. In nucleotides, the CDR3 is TGTGCCAGCAGCCCCTTGGCGGGGCCTGCCGAGCAGTACTTC. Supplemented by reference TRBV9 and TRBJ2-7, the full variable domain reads DSGVTQTPKHLITATGQRVTLRCSPRSGDLSVYWYQQSLDQGLQFLIQYYNGEERAKGNILERFSAQQFPDLHSELNLSSLELGDSALYFCASSPLAGPAEQYFGPGTRLTVT.

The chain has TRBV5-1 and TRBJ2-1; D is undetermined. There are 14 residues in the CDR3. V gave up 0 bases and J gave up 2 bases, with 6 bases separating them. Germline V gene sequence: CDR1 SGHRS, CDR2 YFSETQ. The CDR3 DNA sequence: TGCGCCAGCAGCTTGGAAGGTACCTACAATGAGCAGTTCTTC. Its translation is CASSLEGTYNEQFF.

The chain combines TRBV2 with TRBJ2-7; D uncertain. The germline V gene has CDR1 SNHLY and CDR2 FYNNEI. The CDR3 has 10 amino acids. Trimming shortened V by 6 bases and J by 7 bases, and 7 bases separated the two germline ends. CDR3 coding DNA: TGTGCCAGCAGGCTGGGGGAGCAGTACTTC. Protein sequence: CASRLGEQYF.

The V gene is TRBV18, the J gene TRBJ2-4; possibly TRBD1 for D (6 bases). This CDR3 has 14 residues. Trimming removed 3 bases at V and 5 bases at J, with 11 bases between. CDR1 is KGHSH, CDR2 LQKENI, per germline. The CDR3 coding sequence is TGTGCCAGCTCACCCGTACAGGGAGAAAACATTCAGTACTTC. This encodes CASSPVQGENIQYF.

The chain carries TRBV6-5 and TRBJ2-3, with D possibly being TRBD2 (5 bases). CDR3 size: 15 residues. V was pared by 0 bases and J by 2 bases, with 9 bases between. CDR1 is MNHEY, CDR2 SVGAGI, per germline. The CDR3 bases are TGTGCCAGCAGTTACTCGGGCGGGTCCACAGATACGCAGTATTTT. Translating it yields CASSYSGGSTDTQYF.